The 9 T cell receptor beta chains below all came from one sample that was sequenced in a study of blood T cell repertoires in COVID-19. Clones were sequenced by immunoSEQ multiplex PCR, and TCRdb holds only the in-frame ones, with some missing. The repertoire holds about 110,000 clones, with around 90% as singletons. The sample was peripheral blood. These receptors were taken from a human donor in a cohort sampled during active COVID-19.

This chain joins TRBV6-5 and TRBJ1-2; 9 bases map to TRBD1. Germline-derived CDR1 and CDR2 are MNHEY and SVGAGI. This CDR3 contains 15 residues. J was trimmed by 4 bases and V by 7 bases; bases with no gene match: 10. CDR3 sequence: CASMPQGASFYGYTF. The CDR3 region has the DNA TGTGCCAGCATGCCACAGGGGGCCTCATTCTATGGCTACACCTTC.

This clone was counted between two and nine times. The chain uses TRBV19 and TRBJ1-4; D gene ambiguous. Trimming shortened V by 9 bases and J by 0 bases, and 14 bases separated the two germline ends. From germline, CDR1 is LNHDA and CDR2 SQIVND (reference sequence). The CDR3 has 15 amino acids. The CDR3 DNA sequence: TGTGCCAGCCGGCTAGTTGCTGCAACTAATGAAAAACTGTTTTTT. Translation: CASRLVAATNEKLFF.

The V call is TRBV4-1, the J call TRBJ2-3; D possibly corresponds to TRBD2 (5 bases). CDR3 length equals 15 residues. The germline V gene has CDR1 MGHRA and CDR2 YSYEKL. V was cut by 0 bases and J by 5 bases, with 12 bases left in between. This chain's CDR3 is CASSQDTGFVDTQYF. CDR3 nucleotides: TGCGCCAGCAGCCAAGATACGGGGTTTGTAGATACGCAGTATTTT.

V usage is TRBV11-2 and J usage is TRBJ1-2, with TRBD1 as a possible D gene (6 bases). V was trimmed by 2 bases and J by 6 bases, leaving 19 bases between them. Germline V CDR1 and CDR2: SGHAT, FQNNGV. This CDR3 contains 16 residues. The CDR3 DNA reads as TGTGCCAGCAGCTTACTAGACAGGACTCTAGGGGATGGCTACACCTTC. Amino acid sequence: CASSLLDRTLGDGYTF.

This clone was picked up a small number of times. The rearrangement joins TRBV4-1 to TRBJ2-7, with TRBD1 as a possible D gene (6 bases). The germline V and J ends were trimmed by 4 bases and 4 bases, with 17 bases remaining between them. Germline values: CDR1 MGHRA, CDR2 YSYEKL. CDR3 length: 15 amino acids. CDR3 sequence reads: CASSLSPTGVYEQYF. CDR3 DNA sequence: TGCGCCAGCAGCCTTTCCCCGACAGGAGTATACGAGCAGTACTTC.

V usage is TRBV2 and J usage is TRBJ1-5, with 8 bases fitting TRBD1. The trim removed 4 bases at V and 3 bases at J, leaving 5 bases unmatched. Germline V gene lookup returns CDR1 SNHLY and CDR2 FYNNEI. The CDR3 spans 15 residues. CDR3 sequence reads: CASSVGQGNNQPQHF. DNA for the CDR3: TGTGCCAGCAGTGTCGGACAGGGCAACAATCAGCCCCAGCATTTT. Drawing the rest from reference TRBV2 and TRBJ1-5, the complete variable domain is EPEVTQTPSHQVTQMGQEVILRCVPISNHLYFYWYRQILGQKVEFLVSFYNNEISEKSEIFDDQFSVERPDGSNFTLKIRSTKLEDSAMYFCASSVGQGNNQPQHFGDGTRLSIL.

This chain links TRBV12-3 or TRBV12-4 with TRBJ1-2, with D hard to call. Between the trimmed V and J ends, which lost 7 bases and 6 bases, there was a span of 12 bases. This CDR3 is built from 12 residues. CDR3 sequence reads: CASTRVIDGYTF. Here the CDR3 DNA reads TGTGCCAGCACCCGGGTAATTGATGGCTACACCTTC.

The V call is TRBV7-8, the J call TRBJ2-7; TRBD2 matches 10 bases. The CDR3 is made up of 16 amino acids. Germline-derived CDR1 and CDR2 are SGHVS and FQNEAQ. Losses at the gene ends were 2 bases for V and 6 bases for J; bases not matched to a gene: 10. CDR3: CASSLRGASGGLEQYF. Here the CDR3 DNA reads TGTGCCAGCAGCTTAAGAGGGGCTAGCGGGGGCCTCGAGCAGTACTTC.

The chain is built from TRBV5-8 and TRBJ2-1; 10 bases are shared with TRBD2. Germline lookup yields CDR1 SGHTS and CDR2 YDEGEE. Trimming at V came to 1 base and at J to 8 bases, leaving 6 bases not matched to a gene. The CDR3 has 15 residues. CDR3 sequence reads: CASSLQSGGADEQFF. The CDR3 coding sequence is TGTGCCAGCAGCTTGCAAAGCGGGGGGGCCGATGAGCAGTTCTTC.